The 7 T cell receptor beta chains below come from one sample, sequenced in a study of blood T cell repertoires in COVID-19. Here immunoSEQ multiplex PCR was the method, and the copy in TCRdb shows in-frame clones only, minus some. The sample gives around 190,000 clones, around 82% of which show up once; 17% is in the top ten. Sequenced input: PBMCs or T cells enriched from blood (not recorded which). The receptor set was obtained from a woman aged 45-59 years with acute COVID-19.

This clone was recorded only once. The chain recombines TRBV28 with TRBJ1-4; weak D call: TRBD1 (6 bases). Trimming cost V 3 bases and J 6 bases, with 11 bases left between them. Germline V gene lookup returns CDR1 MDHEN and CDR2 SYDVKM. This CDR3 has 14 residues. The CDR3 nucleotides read TGTGCCAGCAGTTTTCGGCAGGGGCATGAAAAACTGTTTTTT. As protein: CASSFRQGHEKLFF. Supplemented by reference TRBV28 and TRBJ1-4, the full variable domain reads DVKVTQSSRYLVKRTGEKVFLECVQDMDHENMFWYRQDPGLGLRLIYFSYDVKMKEKGDIPEGYSVSREKKERFSLILESASTNQTSMYLCASSFRQGHEKLFFGSGTQLSVL.

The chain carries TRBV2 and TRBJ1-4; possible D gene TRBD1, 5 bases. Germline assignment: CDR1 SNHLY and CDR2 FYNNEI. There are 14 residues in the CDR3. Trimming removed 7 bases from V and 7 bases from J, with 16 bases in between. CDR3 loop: CASTQGLQGEKLFF. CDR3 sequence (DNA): TGTGCCAGCACCCAAGGGCTGCAGGGTGAAAAACTGTTTTTT.

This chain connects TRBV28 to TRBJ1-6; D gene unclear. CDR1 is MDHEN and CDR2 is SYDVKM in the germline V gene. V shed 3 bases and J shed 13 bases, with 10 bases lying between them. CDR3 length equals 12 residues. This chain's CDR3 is CASSFKGGPLHF. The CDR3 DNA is TGTGCCAGCAGTTTTAAGGGAGGTCCCCTCCACTTT. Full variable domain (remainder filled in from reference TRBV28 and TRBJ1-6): DVKVTQSSRYLVKRTGEKVFLECVQDMDHENMFWYRQDPGLGLRLIYFSYDVKMKEKGDIPEGYSVSREKKERFSLILESASTNQTSMYLCASSFKGGPLHFGNGTRLTVT.

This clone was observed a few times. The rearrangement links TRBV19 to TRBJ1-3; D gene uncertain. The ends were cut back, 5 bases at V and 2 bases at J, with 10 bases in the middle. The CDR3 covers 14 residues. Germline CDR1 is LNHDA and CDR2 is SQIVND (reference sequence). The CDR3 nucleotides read TGTGCCAGTAGTTCCGGGAAAGCTGGAAACACCATATATTTT. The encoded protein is CASSSGKAGNTIYF.

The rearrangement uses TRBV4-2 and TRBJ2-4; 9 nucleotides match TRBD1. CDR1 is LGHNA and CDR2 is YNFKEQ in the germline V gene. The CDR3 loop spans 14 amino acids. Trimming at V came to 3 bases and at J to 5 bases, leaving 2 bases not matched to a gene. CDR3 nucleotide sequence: TGTGCCAGCAGCCAGTACAGGGGGCAAAACATTCAGTACTTC. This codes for CASSQYRGQNIQYF.

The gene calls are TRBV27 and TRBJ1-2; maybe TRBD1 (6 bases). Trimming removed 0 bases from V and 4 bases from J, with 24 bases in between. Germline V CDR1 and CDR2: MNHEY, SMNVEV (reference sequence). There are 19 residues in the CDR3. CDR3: CASSLSFRRPGGGFYGYTF. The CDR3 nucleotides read TGTGCCAGCAGTTTATCGTTTCGTCGTCCGGGAGGGGGATTCTATGGCTACACCTTC.

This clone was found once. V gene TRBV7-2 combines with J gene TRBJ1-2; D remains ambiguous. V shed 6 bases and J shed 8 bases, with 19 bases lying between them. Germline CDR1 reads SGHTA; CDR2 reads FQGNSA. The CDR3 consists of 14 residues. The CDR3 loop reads CASSSQVGAEGYTF. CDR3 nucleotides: TGTGCCAGCAGTTCTCAGGTCGGAGCGGAGGGCTACACCTTC.